This T cell receptor beta chain was documented in a study of T cell changes during pregnancy in multiple sclerosis. The CDR3 sequence is 17 residues long. Per the germline V gene, CDR1 is LNHDA and CDR2 is SQIVND (reference sequence). The V end was cut by 3 bases, the J end by 1 base, with 18 bases between. The protocol was immunoSEQ multiplex PCR, while the TCRdb copy is restricted to in-frame clones and leaves out a portion. The repertoire holds 45,000 to 60,000 clones, with around 90% as singletons. The TCR was taken from a female donor in good health, enrolled as a control in a pregnancy study. The V gene is TRBV19, the J gene TRBJ1-1; tentative D call: TRBD1 (5 bases). This material consisted of peripheral blood, taken after pregnancy. DNA of the CDR3: TGTGCCAGTAGTATTTTAACAGGCAATAACCCGAACACTGAAGCTTTCTTT. It is translated as CASSILTGNNPNTEAFF.